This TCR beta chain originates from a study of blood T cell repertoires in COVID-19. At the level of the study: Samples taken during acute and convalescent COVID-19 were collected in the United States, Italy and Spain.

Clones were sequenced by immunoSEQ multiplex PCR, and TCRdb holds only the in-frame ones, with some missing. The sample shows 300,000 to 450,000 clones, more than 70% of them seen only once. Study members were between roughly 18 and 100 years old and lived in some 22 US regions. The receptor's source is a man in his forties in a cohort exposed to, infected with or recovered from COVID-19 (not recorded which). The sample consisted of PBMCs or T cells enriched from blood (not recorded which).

For the CDR3, the DNA is TGTGCCAGCAGTCCCAGGGGGCAGGGCTCCTACGAGCAGTACTTC. Residues: CASSPRGQGSYEQYF. The rearrangement links TRBV28 to TRBJ2-7; 8 bases agree with TRBD1. The CDR3 contains 15 residues. V lost 5 bases and J lost 0; bases outside the gene matches: 6. Germline-derived CDR1 and CDR2 are MDHEN and SYDVKM.